This T cell receptor (beta chain) was captured in a study of T cell responses to AZD1222 COVID-19 vaccine. The V end was cut by 1 base, the J end by 4 bases, with 17 bases between. There are 16 residues in the CDR3. Germline CDR1 and CDR2: LGHDT and YNNKEL (reference sequence). About this clone: No antigen is known for it.

The repertoire was sequenced with immunoSEQ multiplex PCR; TCRdb's copy has only in-frame clones and lacks some. This table has over 200,000 clones, 90% to 95% appearing once. Study outcomes and limitations: Repertoires were obtained solely post-peak T cell response. Baseline seropositivity occurred in only a handful of AZD1222 recipients.

Specimen: peripheral blood, collected 28 days after the second dose of the MenACWY control vaccine. The genes are TRBV3-1 (or the pseudogene TRBV3-2) and TRBJ2-7, with a weak D call TRBD1 (6 bases). The TCR comes from an adult who received the MenACWY meningococcal vaccine as a control. CDR3 amino acids: CASSQVQGPSQYEQYF. The DNA of the CDR3 is TGTGCCAGCAGCCAAGTCCAGGGGCCCTCCCAGTACGAGCAGTACTTC.